The 2 T cell receptor beta chains below were found in one sample sequenced in a study of graft-versus-host responses after intestinal transplantation. Data came from immunoSEQ multiplex PCR; TCRdb stores just in-frame clones and leaves some out. The sample has over 100,000 clones, 90% to 95% seen once. No antigens are known for them. The sequencing used unstimulated CD8+ T cells sorted from spleen or lymph node cells, collected before intestinal transplant. The receptors come from a human donor who received an intestinal transplant.

The chain combines TRBV5-4 with TRBJ1-3, with D perhaps TRBD1 (6 bases). Germline values: CDR1 SGHNT, CDR2 YYREEE (reference sequence). This CDR3 has 15 amino acids. Trimming removed 2 bases from V and 0 bases from J, with 9 bases in between. The CDR3 coding sequence is TGTGCCAGCAGCTTAAGGGGGGACTCTGGAAACACCATATATTTT. This codes for CASSLRGDSGNTIYF.

The chain couples TRBV7-9 to TRBJ2-3; D not resolved. The germline gives CDR1 SEHNR, CDR2 FQNEAQ (reference sequence). V lost 3 bases and J lost 5, with 6 bases in between. The CDR3 is 12 residues long. Here the CDR3 reads CASSFLGDTQYF. CDR3 nucleotide sequence: TGTGCCAGCAGCTTTTTGGGAGATACGCAGTATTTT. Full variable domain (remainder filled in from reference TRBV7-9 and TRBJ2-3): DTGVSQNPRHKITKRGQNVTFRCDPISEHNRLYWYRQTLGQGPEFLTYFQNEAQLEKSRLLSDRFSAERPKGSFSTLEIQRTEQGDSAMYLCASSFLGDTQYFGPGTRLTVL.